Each of the 30 T cell receptor beta chains below was sequenced from the same sample in a study of blood T cell repertoires in COVID-19. Repertoires were generated with immunoSEQ multiplex PCR, while TCRdb's copy carries only in-frame clones and drops some. The repertoire has 55,000 to 65,000 clones, around 87% of them found once; the top ten carry 6% to 8.5%. Sample: peripheral blood. Receptors were obtained from a man in his 60s with active or convalescent COVID-19.

The chain joins TRBV4-1 to TRBJ1-5; D may be TRBD1 (6 bases). The germline CDR1 and CDR2 sequences are MGHRA and YSYEKL. The CDR3 loop spans 15 amino acids. Deletions cut 4 bases from V and 7 bases from J, with 17 bases between. In DNA form, the CDR3 reads TGCGCCAGCAGCCTATTAGGGGGGGTTGGACAGCCCCAGCATTTT. Translating gives CASSLLGGVGQPQHF.

This chain joins TRBV5-1 and TRBJ2-1; 8 nucleotides match TRBD2. This CDR3 contains 15 residues. Germline V gene lookup returns CDR1 SGHRS and CDR2 YFSETQ. The J segment lost 7 bases and the V segment lost 4 bases, leaving 10 bases of the junction unmatched. Here the CDR3 reads CASSPGGAVWNEQFF. The CDR3 region has the DNA TGCGCCAGCAGCCCCGGGGGGGCCGTGTGGAATGAGCAGTTCTTC.

A few counts support this clone. The chain carries TRBV3-1 (or the pseudogene TRBV3-2) and TRBJ2-6; 12 nucleotides agree with TRBD2. The CDR3 is 21 residues long. Unmatched junction bases numbered 15, after V lost 2 bases and J lost 4 bases. The V gene's germline CDR1 is LGHDT and CDR2 YNNKEL (reference sequence). CDR3 bases: TGTGCCAGCAGCCAAATACGACTAGCGGGGGCCTCTCCTGCGGGGGCCAACGTCCTGACTTTC. Translation gives CASSQIRLAGASPAGANVLTF.

The rearrangement links TRBV6-1 to TRBJ1-5; TRBD1 agrees at 7 bases. Germline CDR1 MNHNS, CDR2 SASEGT. V dropped 3 bases and J dropped 7; count of bases not matched to a gene: 6. CDR3 length: 14 residues. CDR3 amino acids: CASSDRAGGQPQHF. The CDR3 nucleotides read TGTGCCAGCAGTGACAGGGCAGGGGGGCAGCCCCAGCATTTT.

The chain's CDR3 is CASSSNDRFGNSPLHF. CDR3 in DNA: TGTGCCAGCAGCTCAAATGACAGATTCGGTAATTCACCCCTCCACTTT. The chain uses TRBV9 and TRBJ1-6; tentatively, D is TRBD1 (5 bases). This CDR3 spans 16 amino acids. The V and J ends lost 4 bases and 6 bases respectively, with 17 bases between them. The germline gives CDR1 SGDLS, CDR2 YYNGEE.

This clone has only one observation. V gene TRBV5-8 combines with J gene TRBJ1-4; tentatively, D is TRBD1 (5 bases). Germline CDR1 and CDR2: SGHTS and YDEGEE. The CDR3 is made up of 15 amino acids. V was trimmed by 7 bases and J by 3 bases, leaving 16 bases between them. DNA of the CDR3: TGTGCCAGCTACCCCGGGACTTTCCCTAATGAAAAACTGTTTTTT. This encodes CASYPGTFPNEKLFF.

The count of this clone is one. The rearrangement links TRBV18 to TRBJ2-3, with D possibly TRBD1 on 5 matching bases. V lost 6 bases and J 0 bases, leaving 19 bases between the germline ends. The CDR3 length is 17 residues. Per the germline V gene, CDR1 is KGHSH and CDR2 is LQKENI. The CDR3 DNA reads as TGTGCCAGCTCTCCCCTGGGGCACACGTTTAGCACAGATACGCAGTATTTT. This sequence encodes CASSPLGHTFSTDTQYF.

This clone came up a few times. The rearrangement joins TRBV6-2 or TRBV6-3 to TRBJ2-7; no definite D call. The CDR3 is 11 residues long. Trimming took 4 bases from V and 3 from J, leaving 4 bases between them. The germline CDR1 and CDR2 sequences are MNHEY and SVGEGT. This chain's CDR3 is CASSSNYEQYF. The CDR3 bases are TGTGCCAGCAGTTCTAACTACGAGCAGTACTTC.

The chain carries TRBV10-3 and TRBJ1-2; weak D call: TRBD1 (6 bases). Trimming took 3 bases from V and 2 from J, leaving 7 bases between them. Germline V gene data show CDR1 as ENHRY and CDR2 as SYGVKD. CDR3 length: 13 residues. The CDR3, as DNA: TGTGCCATCAGTGAACAGGGAAACTATGGCTACACCTTC. As protein: CAISEQGNYGYTF.

The chain employs TRBV2 and TRBJ2-7; D may be TRBD1 (6 bases). CDR1 and CDR2 (germline): SNHLY, FYNNEI. This CDR3 has 13 amino acids. V lost 6 bases and J 3 bases, leaving 12 bases between the germline ends. CDR3 amino acids: CASRHQGYYEQYF. The CDR3 DNA reads TGTGCCAGCAGACATCAGGGGTACTACGAGCAGTACTTC.

V and J are TRBV18 and TRBJ1-3, with D unclear. V lost 1 base to trimming and J lost 0 bases, with 13 bases between them. Germline assignment: CDR1 KGHSH and CDR2 LQKENI. The CDR3 is 17 residues long. The chain's CDR3 is CASSPQRVGSSGNTIYF. In DNA form, the CDR3 reads TGTGCCAGCTCACCACAGCGGGTTGGCAGCTCTGGAAACACCATATATTTT.

The chain couples TRBV7-2 to TRBJ1-1, with a weak D call TRBD1 (6 bases). The V end was cut by 5 bases, the J end by 0 bases, with 16 bases between. The length of the CDR3 is 16 residues. Looked up from germline, CDR1 is SGHTA and CDR2 is FQGNSA. CDR3: CASSGWMGDMNTEAFF. CDR3 nucleotides: TGTGCCAGCAGCGGCTGGATGGGGGACATGAACACTGAAGCTTTCTTT.

This rearrangement joins TRBV11-2 to TRBJ2-1; 13 bases map to TRBD2. The junction had 10 bases not matched to a gene; V was cut back by 4 bases and J by 10 bases. The CDR3 extends over 16 amino acids. Germline CDR1 and CDR2: SGHAT and FQNNGV. Here the CDR3 DNA reads TGTGCCAGCAGCTCCCGACTAGCGGGAGGTTATGGGGAGCAGTTCTTC. This codes for CASSSRLAGGYGEQFF.

The rearrangement links TRBV3-1 (or the pseudogene TRBV3-2) to TRBJ2-3, with 9 bases fitting TRBD2. CDR1 is LGHDT and CDR2 is YNNKEL in the germline V gene (reference sequence). The trim removed 4 bases at V and 0 bases at J, leaving 5 bases unmatched. The CDR3 covers 16 residues. This chain's CDR3 is CASSRTSGSSTDTQYF. The CDR3 region has the DNA TGTGCCAGCAGCCGAACTAGCGGGTCTAGCACAGATACGCAGTATTTT.

DNA for the CDR3: TGTGCCAGCAGTTTGGCGGGGTCCGGGACAGGGGTTCAGCCCCAGCATTTT. Protein product: CASSLAGSGTGVQPQHF. The genes are TRBV27 and TRBJ1-5, with 10 bases matching TRBD1. Germline V gene data show CDR1 as MNHEY and CDR2 as SMNVEV (reference sequence). V shed 3 bases, J shed 6 bases, and the junction held 11 bases outside the gene matches. The CDR3 runs to 17 residues.

V gene TRBV2 combines with J gene TRBJ2-7; D uncertain. The CDR3 loop spans 13 amino acids. In germline, CDR1 is SNHLY, CDR2 FYNNEI. Trimming pared 2 bases from V and 1 base from J, leaving 6 bases between. DNA for the CDR3: TGTGCCAGCAGTGAATACAGTTCCTACGAGCAGTACTTC. Translating gives CASSEYSSYEQYF.

The rearrangement links TRBV15 to TRBJ1-1; D is undetermined. Germline CDR1 LNHNV, CDR2 YYDKDF (reference sequence). Trimming cost V 0 bases and J 1 base, with 9 bases left between them. The CDR3 has 15 amino acids. CDR3 sequence: CATSRDRFGNTEAFF. The CDR3 DNA reads as TGTGCCACCAGCAGAGACAGGTTTGGGAACACTGAAGCTTTCTTT.

This clone was observed a handful of times. This chain links TRBV15 with TRBJ2-7; 7 bases line up with TRBD1. The length of the CDR3 is 16 residues. Germline lookup yields CDR1 LNHNV and CDR2 YYDKDF (reference sequence). After removal of 0 bases from V and 2 bases from J, the junction contained 7 bases not matched to a gene. CDR3: CATSRDEVTGAYEQYF. The CDR3 DNA sequence: TGTGCCACCAGCAGAGATGAGGTAACAGGGGCCTACGAGCAGTACTTC.

This chain connects TRBV28 to TRBJ1-1; 10 bases are a match to TRBD1. The CDR3 extends over 16 amino acids. Unmatched junction bases numbered 7, after V lost 6 bases and J lost 0 bases. Germline V gene sequence: CDR1 MDHEN, CDR2 SYDVKM. CDR3 nucleotide sequence: TGTGCCAGCAGGCGGGGGGACAGGGGCTTGAACACTGAAGCTTTCTTT. The encoded protein is CASRRGDRGLNTEAFF. Using reference TRBV28 and TRBJ1-1 for the parts outside the CDR3, the full variable domain is DVKVTQSSRYLVKRTGEKVFLECVQDMDHENMFWYRQDPGLGLRLIYFSYDVKMKEKGDIPEGYSVSREKKERFSLILESASTNQTSMYLCASRRGDRGLNTEAFFGQGTRLTVV.

This chain joins TRBV5-4 and TRBJ2-4; 7 bases fit TRBD1. Germline CDR1 is SGHNT and CDR2 is YYREEE (reference sequence). This CDR3 has 17 amino acids. After removal of 0 bases from V and 1 base from J, the junction contained 7 bases not matched to a gene. CDR3 nucleotide sequence: TGTGCCAGCAGCTTGGCCGGTAGCAGGGGGGCCAAAAACATTCAGTACTTC. Residues: CASSLAGSRGAKNIQYF.

The J gene is TRBJ2-1, the V gene TRBV5-4; TRBD2 is a possible D gene (5 bases). CDR1 SGHNT and CDR2 YYREEE come from the germline V gene (reference sequence). V was pared by 1 base and J by 8 bases, with 10 bases between. The CDR3 consists of 13 residues. CDR3 loop: CASSLQLADEQFF. DNA of the CDR3: TGTGCCAGCAGCTTGCAGCTAGCCGATGAGCAGTTCTTC.

J is TRBJ2-5 and V is TRBV19; 10 nucleotides align to TRBD2. CDR3 length equals 15 residues. V lost 5 bases and J lost 4; bases outside the gene matches: 7. Germline CDR1 and CDR2: LNHDA and SQIVND (reference sequence). The CDR3 nucleotides read TGTGCCAGTAGTGCCCGGAGACTAGCGGGAGAGACCCAGTACTTC. Translating it yields CASSARRLAGETQYF. The variable domain in full, with the rest retrieved from reference TRBV19 and TRBJ2-5, is DGGITQSPKYLFRKEGQNVTLSCEQNLNHDAMYWYRQDPGQGLRLIYYSQIVNDFQKGDIAEGYSVSREKKESFPLTVTSAQKNPTAFYLCASSARRLAGETQYFGPGTRLLVL.

This chain uses TRBV7-2 with TRBJ2-5; the D is unclear. Trimming stripped 5 bases from V and 5 bases from J, with 18 bases between. Germline CDR1 is SGHTA and CDR2 is FQGNSA. This CDR3 is built from 15 residues. The CDR3 coding sequence is TGTGCCAGCAGCCGGCTCTCTACCGGAGAGGAGACCCAGTACTTC. Its translation: CASSRLSTGEETQYF.

The rearrangement links TRBV7-2 to TRBJ1-5; TRBD1 matches 9 bases. CDR1 is SGHTA, CDR2 FQGNSA, per germline. The CDR3 sequence is 16 residues long. The trim removed 3 bases at V and 0 bases at J, leaving 3 bases unmatched. CDR3 sequence reads: CASSLGQGYSNQPQHF. The CDR3 DNA is TGTGCCAGCAGCTTGGGACAGGGATATAGCAATCAGCCCCAGCATTTT.

This clone was seen only a few times. V and J are TRBV7-3 and TRBJ1-1; no definite D call. CDR1 SGHTA and CDR2 FQGTGA come from the germline V gene. The CDR3 covers 13 residues. V shed 4 bases and J shed 5 bases, with 11 bases lying between them. CDR3 in amino acids: CASSSNWRTEAFF. As DNA, the CDR3 is TGTGCCAGCAGCTCTAATTGGAGAACTGAAGCTTTCTTT.

The chain recombines TRBV6-2 or TRBV6-3 with TRBJ2-5, with D possibly being TRBD1 (6 bases). The germline gives CDR1 MNHEY, CDR2 SVGEGT. The length of the CDR3 is 14 residues. V dropped 4 bases and J dropped 2 bases, with 11 bases sitting between them. CDR3 coding DNA: TGTGCCAGCAGTTTTGGGGGCCTTCAAGAGACCCAGTACTTC. Translating it yields CASSFGGLQETQYF.

The chain carries TRBV25-1 and TRBJ1-5, with a tentative D call TRBD1 (5 bases). This CDR3 is 17 amino acids long. V gave up 3 bases and J gave up 5 bases, with 20 bases separating them. Germline-derived CDR1 and CDR2 are MGHDK and SYGVNS. CDR3 DNA sequence: TGTGCCAGCAGTGATTCAACAGGCGTTGCGTATGATCAGCCCCAGCATTTT. The encoded protein is CASSDSTGVAYDQPQHF. Combining the CDR3 with reference TRBV25-1 and TRBJ1-5 gives the whole variable domain EADIYQTPRYLVIGTGKKITLECSQTMGHDKMYWYQQDPGMELHLIHYSYGVNSTEKGDLSSESTVSRIRTEHFPLTLESARPSHTSQYLCASSDSTGVAYDQPQHFGDGTRLSIL.

The sample holds a few counts of this clone. The chain combines TRBV7-9 with TRBJ1-4, with D maybe TRBD1 (6 bases). Germline V lookup: CDR1 SEHNR, CDR2 FQNEAQ (reference sequence). The CDR3 has 15 residues. V gave up 5 bases and J gave up 6 bases, with 16 bases separating them. CDR3 loop: CASSDRTGIHEKLFF. In nucleotides, the CDR3 is TGTGCCAGCAGCGACCGAACAGGGATCCATGAAAAACTGTTTTTT.

J is TRBJ2-1 and V is TRBV5-5; D is uncertain. Trimming took off 0 bases at V and 0 bases at J, with 7 bases between the two ends. CDR3 length: 15 amino acids. Germline CDR1 is SGHKS and CDR2 is YYEKEE (reference sequence). CDR3 protein: CASSLGPSSYNEQFF. In DNA, the CDR3 is TGTGCCAGCAGCTTGGGTCCTAGCTCCTACAATGAGCAGTTCTTC.

CDR3 bases: TGTGCCAGCAGCCAAGCTTGGGGGACTAGCGGGGGTAATGAGCAGTTCTTC. Its translation is CASSQAWGTSGGNEQFF. The chain combines TRBV4-2 with TRBJ2-1; 14 bases are shared with TRBD2. The ends lost 1 base at V and 7 bases at J; junction bases unmatched: 6. Germline CDR1 LGHNA, CDR2 YNFKEQ. The CDR3 spans 17 residues.